A single sample gave rise to the 18 T cell receptor beta chains below, sequenced in a study of post-analysis software for immune sequencing data. Carried by the TCR beta cDNA libraries were unique molecular identifiers. One entry per CDR3 protein results from TCRdb running MiXCR on the PCR reads. The sample shows around 180,000 distinct CDR3 sequences, about 29% of them seen only once. Antigen specificity for these receptors is unknown. Study results and limitations: Among four or five TRBV segments more frequent in patients than controls were TRBV5-6, TRBV5-1 and TRBV20-1.

Sequenced input: blood. These receptors were taken from a girl between 10 and 17 years old with multiple sclerosis.

This clonotype was counted a single time. The chain uses TRBV7-2 and TRBJ2-1; D might be TRBD2 (6 bases). CDR3 length: 12 amino acids. Germline assignment: CDR1 SGHTA and CDR2 FQGNSA. Trimming removed 5 bases at V and 9 bases at J, with 11 bases between. The DNA of the CDR3 is TGTGCCAGCAGCCCAAGCGGGTTTGAGCAGTTCTTC. The encoded protein is CASSPSGFEQFF.

This clonotype was recorded many times. The J gene is TRBJ2-7, the V gene TRBV6-5, with TRBD2 as a possible D gene (6 bases). Germline CDR1 is MNHEY and CDR2 is SVGAGI. V lost 4 bases and J lost 7, with 14 bases in between. CDR3 length: 13 amino acids. In DNA form, the CDR3 reads TGTGCCAGCAGTTTTCGCGGGGTGGGGGAGCAGTACTTC. Its translation: CASSFRGVGEQYF.

Points on this clonotype: One base away lies a much larger clone, so this may be a sequencing read error. The rearrangement uses TRBV12-3 or TRBV12-4 and TRBJ2-1, with D maybe TRBD2 (6 bases). The CDR3 spans 16 residues. The chain's CDR3 is CVSSNSGGGTYNEQFF. CDR3 in DNA: TGTGTCAGCAGTAATAGCGGAGGAGGGACTTACAATGAGCAGTTCTTC.

At least ten counts were recorded for this clonotype. This chain connects TRBV11-2 to TRBJ2-1, with D uncertain. From germline, CDR1 is SGHAT and CDR2 FQNNGV. This CDR3 is built from 12 residues. Trimming stripped 2 bases from V and 10 bases from J, with 9 bases between. CDR3 sequence: CASSLILSEQFF. The CDR3 DNA sequence: TGTGCCAGCAGCTTAATTTTGAGCGAGCAGTTCTTC.

The table lists this clonotype with many counts. The rearrangement joins TRBV10-3 to TRBJ2-3; D remains ambiguous. Trimming stripped 2 bases from V and 1 base from J, with 10 bases between. CDR3 length: 15 amino acids. From germline, CDR1 is ENHRY and CDR2 SYGVKD. CDR3 in DNA: TGTGCCATCAGTGAGAAGTTTCCGCGCACAGATACGCAGTATTTT. This sequence encodes CAISEKFPRTDTQYF.

The rearrangement joins TRBV12-3 or TRBV12-4 to TRBJ2-2; no clear D gene. This CDR3 is 12 amino acids long. The V end lost 2 bases, the J end lost 4 bases, and 2 bases lay between the germline ends. CDR3 loop: CASSLPTGELFF. The CDR3 DNA follows: TGTGCCAGCAGTTTACCCACCGGGGAGCTGTTTTTT.

This clonotype was counted a few times. V gene TRBV2 combines with J gene TRBJ1-2; 7 positions agree with TRBD1. There are 14 residues in the CDR3. Unmatched junction bases numbered 8, after V lost 4 bases and J lost 6 bases. Looked up from germline, CDR1 is SNHLY and CDR2 is FYNNEI. CDR3 nucleotides: TGTGCCAGCAGTGTTGGGACAGACACCAATGGCTACACCTTC. Amino acids: CASSVGTDTNGYTF.

This clonotype was observed at least ten times. The chain joins TRBV29-1 to TRBJ2-7, with TRBD1 identical over 7 bases. Germline values: CDR1 SQVTM, CDR2 ANQGSEA. V was clipped by 1 base and J by 2 bases; unmatched bases: 5. The CDR3 loop spans 14 amino acids. CDR3 bases: TGCAGCGTTGAAGTAGGACAGGAAACCTACGAGCAGTACTTC. It is translated as CSVEVGQETYEQYF.

This clonotype was found many times. The chain is built from TRBV7-9 and TRBJ2-5; D could derive from TRBD1 or TRBD2 (5 bases each). The CDR3 sequence is 14 residues long. Germline CDR1 and CDR2: SEHNR and FQNEAQ (reference sequence). The V end lost 3 bases, the J end lost 3 bases, and 11 bases lay between the germline ends. Here the CDR3 reads CASSFGDREETQYF. CDR3 coding DNA: TGTGCCAGCAGCTTCGGGGACCGAGAAGAGACCCAGTACTTC.

The chain links TRBV6-1 to TRBJ2-1; 8 bases are a match to TRBD1. V gave up 6 bases and J gave up 5 bases; unmatched junction bases: 6. This CDR3 spans 14 amino acids. From germline, CDR1 is MNHNS and CDR2 SASEGT. Here the CDR3 DNA reads TGTGCCAGCAGAAAGGACAGGGAGGACAATGAGCAGTTCTTC. It codes for CASRKDREDNEQFF.

This clonotype was seen repeatedly, ten times or more. The V call is TRBV7-3, the J call TRBJ2-1; no definite D call. Deletions cut 4 bases from V and 9 bases from J, with 10 bases between. The CDR3 spans 12 residues. Germline V gives CDR1 SGHTA, CDR2 FQGTGA. The CDR3, as DNA: TGTGCCAGCAGCTCCCCTCGAGGTGAGCAGTTCTTC. Its protein is CASSSPRGEQFF.

The chain employs TRBV4-1 and TRBJ1-1; TRBD1 might be the D (5 bases). V was trimmed by 4 bases and J by 0 bases, leaving 18 bases between them. CDR1 and CDR2 (germline): MGHRA, YSYEKL. The CDR3 extends over 17 amino acids. CDR3 bases: TGCGCCAGCAGCCCATTCCCCGGGGGTAGGATGAACACTGAAGCTTTCTTT. The encoded protein is CASSPFPGGRMNTEAFF.

This rearrangement joins TRBV27 to TRBJ1-1, with D possibly matching TRBD1 (5 bases). V gave up 0 bases and J gave up 1 base, with 9 bases separating them. CDR3 length equals 15 residues. Germline CDR1 reads MNHEY; CDR2 reads SMNVEV (reference sequence). The chain's CDR3 is CASSLSQGRNTEAFF. As DNA, the CDR3 is TGTGCCAGCAGTTTATCGCAGGGAAGGAACACTGAAGCTTTCTTT.

The chain has TRBV6-5 and TRBJ2-5; D gene uncertain. The CDR3 extends over 14 amino acids. Germline-derived CDR1 and CDR2 are MNHEY and SVGAGI. V was trimmed by 2 bases and J by 1 base, leaving 8 bases between them. For the CDR3, the DNA is TGTGCCAGCAGTTACGAGAGCCTCCAAGAGACCCAGTACTTC. It codes for CASSYESLQETQYF.

The chain has TRBV9 and TRBJ2-2; D is possibly TRBD2 (5 bases). Trimming took off 2 bases at V and 4 bases at J, with 9 bases between the two ends. CDR1 SGDLS and CDR2 YYNGEE come from the germline V gene. This CDR3 contains 14 residues. This chain's CDR3 is CASSVRRGTGELFF. The CDR3 nucleotides read TGTGCCAGCAGCGTCAGACGGGGCACCGGGGAGCTGTTTTTT.

The chain carries TRBV7-9 and TRBJ1-1; D not resolved. CDR3 length: 11 residues. V was cut by 5 bases and J by 10 bases, with 11 bases left in between. The germline CDR1 and CDR2 sequences are SEHNR and FQNEAQ (reference sequence). CDR3 in DNA: TGTGCCAGCAGCCTAAATAAAGTAGCTTTCTTT. As protein: CASSLNKVAFF.

This rearrangement joins TRBV27 to TRBJ2-3; no clear D gene. Looked up from germline, CDR1 is MNHEY and CDR2 is SMNVEV (reference sequence). V lost 4 bases and J 5 bases, leaving 13 bases between the germline ends. The CDR3 covers 14 residues. CDR3 sequence: CASSSNLMVDTQYF. CDR3 nucleotide sequence: TGTGCCAGCAGTTCGAACCTGATGGTAGATACGCAGTATTTT.

The chain couples TRBV29-1 to TRBJ2-2, with D unresolved. The CDR3 consists of 11 residues. Between the trimmed V and J ends, which lost 4 bases and 6 bases, there was a span of 6 bases. The germline gives CDR1 SQVTM, CDR2 ANQGSEA. The CDR3 DNA follows: TGCAGCGTTGGGGGTGCCGGGGAGCTGTTTTTT. This translates into CSVGGAGELFF.